One sample yielded the 17 T cell receptor beta chains listed below, sequenced in a study of T-cell reconstitution after alpha-beta-depleted transplantation in children. Preparation of the TCRbeta library was carried out with unique molecular identifiers. TCRdb itself ran the PCR reads through MiXCR, one entry per CDR3 protein. This sample carries about 300,000 distinct CDR3 sequences, around 9.1% of them seen once, and the ten largest clones take about 8%. The sample consisted of PBMCs, taken before TCRalphabeta/CD19-depleted stem cell transplant. These receptors were collected from a boy in the first two years of life with acute myeloid leukemia, due to receive a stem cell transplant.

This clonotype was counted ten times or more. The chain combines TRBV9 with TRBJ2-2; D perhaps matches TRBD2 (7 bases). The V and J ends lost 6 bases and 4 bases respectively, with 19 bases between them. CDR1 and CDR2 from the germline V gene are SGDLS and YYNGEE. This CDR3 contains 16 residues. This CDR3 is CASTQLGGGSTGELFF. In DNA, the CDR3 is TGTGCCAGCACCCAACTGGGAGGGGGGAGCACCGGGGAGCTGTTTTTT.

The rearrangement uses TRBV20-1 and TRBJ1-6; 10 bases match TRBD1. Germline CDR1 reads DFQATT; CDR2 reads SNEGSKA (reference sequence). The CDR3 totals 15 residues. V was pared by 7 bases and J by 4 bases, with 7 bases of the junction left unmatched. CDR3 protein: CSGRDRGGYNSPLHF. CDR3 sequence (DNA): TGCAGTGGGAGGGACAGGGGTGGATATAATTCACCCCTCCACTTT.

This clonotype was counted at least ten times. V usage is TRBV29-1 and J usage is TRBJ2-7, with TRBD1 matching over 8 bases. This CDR3 spans 14 amino acids. Germline V gene lookup returns CDR1 SQVTM and CDR2 ANQGSEA. The V and J ends lost 4 bases and 2 bases, in that order; junction bases with no gene match: 7. CDR3 amino acids: CSVVRTGRTYEQYF. CDR3 coding DNA: TGCAGCGTTGTCCGGACAGGGAGGACCTACGAGCAGTACTTC.

This clonotype has at least ten counts. The chain couples TRBV28 to TRBJ2-7; 8 bases line up with TRBD1. The germline gives CDR1 MDHEN, CDR2 SYDVKM. V lost 6 bases to trimming and J lost 7 bases; unmatched junction nucleotides: 8. The length of the CDR3 is 13 residues. CDR3 region: CASRSGTGREQYF. CDR3 nucleotide sequence: TGTGCCAGCAGATCTGGGACAGGCAGGGAGCAGTACTTC.

This clonotype was seen many times. This chain connects TRBV9 to TRBJ2-1; possible D gene TRBD1, 6 bases. The V gene lost 4 bases and the J gene lost 5 bases, with 16 bases spanning the gap. CDR1 and CDR2 from the germline V gene are SGDLS and YYNGEE. The CDR3 has 15 amino acids. The CDR3 nucleotides are TGTGCCAGCAGCCCGGCCGGGACATATAACAATGAGCAGTTCTTC. Its translation: CASSPAGTYNNEQFF.

There are a few counts of this clonotype. The chain recombines TRBV5-5 with TRBJ1-1; possibly TRBD1 for D (6 bases). There are 15 residues in the CDR3. Trimming stripped 4 bases from V and 0 bases from J, with 13 bases between. Germline CDR1 reads SGHKS; CDR2 reads YYEKEE (reference sequence). Here the CDR3 DNA reads TGTGCCAGCAGCGCTGAGGGGGGCATGAACACTGAAGCTTTCTTT. Protein product: CASSAEGGMNTEAFF.

This clonotype was seen ten or more times. The chain employs TRBV7-2 and TRBJ2-1, with 11 bases fitting TRBD2. CDR1 is SGHTA and CDR2 is FQGNSA in the germline V gene. The length of the CDR3 is 18 residues. V shed 5 bases, J shed 9 bases, and the junction held 18 bases outside the gene matches. CDR3 amino acids: CASSLGAGLAVGFGEQFF. CDR3 in DNA: TGTGCCAGCAGCCTAGGCGCGGGACTAGCGGTGGGGTTCGGTGAGCAGTTCTTC.

This clonotype has a count of ten or more. The chain is built from TRBV9 and TRBJ1-6; D is ambiguous. Germline CDR1 reads SGDLS; CDR2 reads YYNGEE. This CDR3 is 16 amino acids long. V gave up 0 bases and J gave up 3 bases, with 10 bases separating them. The CDR3 spells CASSVEERGYNSPLHF. CDR3 bases: TGTGCCAGCAGCGTAGAGGAGCGGGGCTATAATTCACCCCTCCACTTT.

The J gene is TRBJ2-5, the V gene TRBV7-2, with D possibly being TRBD1 (5 bases). Germline values: CDR1 SGHTA, CDR2 FQGNSA. There are 13 residues in the CDR3. V was pared by 0 bases and J by 4 bases, with 6 bases between. The CDR3 bases are TGTGCCAGCAGCTTAGCGCAGGGAGAGACCCAGTACTTC. Amino acids: CASSLAQGETQYF. Drawing the rest from reference TRBV7-2 and TRBJ2-5, the complete variable domain is GAGVSQSPSNKVTEKGKDVELRCDPISGHTALYWYRQSLGQGLEFLIYFQGNSAPDKSGLPSDRFSAERTGGSVSTLTIQRTQQEDSAVYLCASSLAQGETQYFGPGTRLLVL.

This clonotype has ten or more counts. The V call is TRBV20-1, the J call TRBJ1-2; maybe TRBD1 (6 bases). The CDR3 is 14 residues long. Per the germline V gene, CDR1 is DFQATT and CDR2 is SNEGSKA (reference sequence). V shed 0 bases and J shed 8 bases, with 16 bases lying between them. The CDR3 coding sequence is TGCAGTGCTAGAGATCTAGGGGGGGCAGGCGGCTACACCTTC. Amino acids: CSARDLGGAGGYTF.

This clonotype was counted ten times or more. CDR3 amino acids: CASSGGPKNIQYF. CDR3 sequence (DNA): TGTGCCAGCAGTGGAGGCCCCAAAAACATTCAGTACTTC. The gene calls are TRBV2 and TRBJ2-4; no clear D. V lost 4 bases and J 2 bases, leaving 6 bases between the germline ends. The germline V gene has CDR1 SNHLY and CDR2 FYNNEI. The CDR3 runs to 13 residues.

This clonotype has at least ten counts. The gene calls are TRBV2 and TRBJ2-1; D unclear. Germline CDR1 and CDR2: SNHLY and FYNNEI. V lost 4 bases and J lost 2, with 6 bases in between. The CDR3 loop spans 13 amino acids. The CDR3 sequence: CASSVGTYNEQFF. DNA for the CDR3: TGTGCCAGCAGTGTAGGGACCTACAATGAGCAGTTCTTC.

This sequence joins TRBV5-1 and TRBJ2-1; the D is unclear. With 1 base removed from V and 0 bases from J, the gap between germline ends came to 8 bases. The CDR3 runs to 15 residues. CDR1 and CDR2 from the germline V gene are SGHRS and YFSETQ. The CDR3 spells CASSLQLGSYNEQFF. Here the CDR3 DNA reads TGCGCCAGCAGCTTGCAGCTAGGCTCCTACAATGAGCAGTTCTTC.

The gene calls are TRBV7-3 and TRBJ2-1; D unclear. V lost 1 base and J lost 2, with 12 bases in between. CDR3 size: 16 residues. The germline V gene has CDR1 SGHTA and CDR2 FQGTGA. The CDR3 sequence: CASSLMGTIAYNEQFF. In nucleotides, the CDR3 is TGTGCCAGCAGCTTAATGGGTACAATCGCCTACAATGAGCAGTTCTTC.

This clonotype was seen repeatedly, ten times or more. The rearrangement joins TRBV7-9 to TRBJ2-2; 7 bases are a match to TRBD1. V shed 7 bases and J 0 bases; nucleotides not matched to a gene: 2. The CDR3 consists of 14 residues. Looked up from germline, CDR1 is SEHNR and CDR2 is FQNEAQ (reference sequence). The CDR3 here is CASTGTANTGELFF. The CDR3 bases are TGTGCCAGCACCGGGACAGCGAACACCGGGGAGCTGTTTTTT.

This clonotype occurred a few times. The chain carries TRBV28 and TRBJ2-2, with no clear D. Germline V gene sequence: CDR1 MDHEN, CDR2 SYDVKM. This CDR3 comprises 18 residues. V shed 1 base and J shed 2 bases, with 17 bases lying between them. As DNA, the CDR3 is TGTGCCAGCAGTTTATACCCGCTACTAATTCTAAACACCGGGGAGCTGTTTTTT. This gives the protein CASSLYPLLILNTGELFF.

This clonotype has at least ten counts. This chain connects TRBV7-3 to TRBJ2-1, with D perhaps TRBD2 (5 bases). CDR1 SGHTA and CDR2 FQGTGA come from the germline V gene. The V end lost 5 bases, the J end lost 5 bases, and 10 bases lay between the germline ends. CDR3 length: 13 residues. In DNA, the CDR3 is TGTGCCAGCAGCCCCGGACTGCACAATGAGCAGTTCTTC. It is translated as CASSPGLHNEQFF.